The 30 T cell receptor beta chains listed next were all sequenced from one sample in a study of T cell repertoires in cytomegalovirus infection. TCRdb re-analysed the reads in MiXCR, keeping a single row per CDR3 protein. This sample yields 250,000 to 350,000 distinct CDR3 sequences, of which about a quarter are seen a single time; about 15% belongs to the top ten. Sequencing was done on a sample of PBMCs. Receptor source: a human donor in good health (CMV status not recorded). Some clones in this sample may be carry-over from other donors' samples.

This clonotype was found a few times. V usage is TRBV6-2 or TRBV6-3 and J usage is TRBJ2-6; TRBD2 is a possible D gene (6 bases). This CDR3 contains 17 residues. V shed 2 bases and J shed 1 base, with 12 bases lying between them. Germline CDR1 reads MNHEY; CDR2 reads SVGEGT. CDR3 in DNA: TGTGCCAGCAGTTACGGAGGGCCCGGGTCTGGGGCCAACGTCCTGACTTTC. This codes for CASSYGGPGSGANVLTF.

This clonotype was counted many times. The chain combines TRBV7-2 with TRBJ2-2, with D unresolved. V lost 5 bases and J lost 4, with 11 bases in between. CDR1 SGHTA and CDR2 FQGNSA come from the germline V gene. CDR3 length: 14 amino acids. CDR3 sequence reads: CASSPQLFTGELFF. CDR3 DNA sequence: TGTGCCAGCAGCCCTCAATTATTCACCGGGGAGCTGTTTTTT.

The rearrangement uses TRBV6-2 or TRBV6-3 and TRBJ2-5; 7 bases fit TRBD2. Trimming cost V 4 bases and J 6 bases; bases outside gene matches: 11. The CDR3 sequence is 15 residues long. Germline V gives CDR1 MNHEY, CDR2 SVGEGT. The CDR3 here is CASSFRGREVKTQYF. CDR3 sequence (DNA): TGTGCCAGCAGTTTCCGCGGGAGAGAAGTAAAGACCCAGTACTTC.

This clonotype has at least ten counts. The rearrangement uses TRBV7-2 and TRBJ2-1; 8 bases fit TRBD1. The trim removed 3 bases at V and 16 bases at J, leaving 11 bases unmatched. This CDR3 has 13 residues. Per germline, CDR1 SGHTA and CDR2 FQGNSA. This CDR3 is CASSFNRADREFF. The CDR3 nucleotides are TGTGCCAGCAGCTTTAATAGGGCGGACAGGGAATTCTTC. Drawing the rest from reference TRBV7-2 and TRBJ2-1, the complete variable domain is GAGVSQSPSNKVTEKGKDVELRCDPISGHTALYWYRQSLGQGLEFLIYFQGNSAPDKSGLPSDRFSAERTGGSVSTLTIQRTQQEDSAVYLCASSFNRADREFFGPGTRLTVL.

This clonotype was detected only a few times. The V call is TRBV20-1, the J call TRBJ2-2; no definite D call. The CDR3 has 15 amino acids. Germline loops: CDR1 DFQATT, CDR2 SNEGSKA (reference sequence). The germline V and J ends were trimmed by 0 bases and 1 base, with 9 bases remaining between them. The CDR3 DNA reads TGCAGTGCTAGAGATACAGTGAGGAACACCGGGGAGCTGTTTTTT. This translates into CSARDTVRNTGELFF.

This clonotype was recorded many times. CDR3 sequence (DNA): TGTGCCAGCAGCTTTTCGAGGGGCGGGGAAAAACTGTTTTTT. Encoded protein: CASSFSRGGEKLFF. The chain combines TRBV7-2 with TRBJ1-4, with a tentative D call TRBD1 (5 bases). Germline V gene sequence: CDR1 SGHTA, CDR2 FQGNSA. The CDR3 is 14 residues long. V was cut by 3 bases and J by 8 bases, with 13 bases left in between.

This clonotype was recorded many times. The chain employs TRBV7-9 and TRBJ2-3; 10 nucleotides agree with TRBD2. With 3 bases clipped from V and 3 bases from J, the junction kept 9 bases outside the gene matches. CDR1 is SEHNR and CDR2 is FQNEAQ in the germline V gene (reference sequence). CDR3 size: 17 residues. The DNA for the CDR3 is TGTGCCAGCAGCTTGCTAGCGGGGGCTTCTGGGACAGATACGCAGTATTTT. It is translated as CASSLLAGASGTDTQYF.

V gene TRBV23-1 combines with J gene TRBJ1-4, with D possibly TRBD1 on 5 matching bases. TRBV23-1 is noted as an ORF with a role that remains uncertain. Deletions cut 3 bases from V and 8 bases from J, with 16 bases between. The CDR3 consists of 15 residues. CDR3 nucleotide sequence: TGCGCCAGCAGTCATGTGACGAGGGGCGACGAAAAACTGTTTTTT. Encoded protein: CASSHVTRGDEKLFF.

This clonotype showed up many times. The chain has TRBV5-8 and TRBJ2-2; 12 nucleotides align to TRBD2. This CDR3 contains 17 residues. The V segment lost 4 bases and the J segment 6 bases; nucleotides outside the gene matches: 10. Germline CDR1 reads SGHTS; CDR2 reads YDEGEE. CDR3 sequence reads: CASSLSGTSGFAGELFF. The DNA for the CDR3 is TGTGCCAGCAGCCTGTCCGGGACTAGCGGGTTCGCCGGGGAGCTGTTTTTT.

There are many counts of this clonotype. The chain is built from TRBV7-9 and TRBJ2-1; the D gene could be TRBD1 or TRBD2 (5 bases each). Trimming took off 4 bases at V and 1 base at J, with 14 bases between the two ends. Germline V gene data show CDR1 as SEHNR and CDR2 as FQNEAQ (reference sequence). This CDR3 has 16 residues. The CDR3 coding sequence is TGTGCCAGCAGCTCAGGGCTATCGGGATCCTACAATGAGCAGTTCTTC. Its protein product is CASSSGLSGSYNEQFF.

This clonotype has a handful of counts. The rearrangement joins TRBV7-6 to TRBJ1-4; D is undetermined. This CDR3 has 12 amino acids. Germline V lookup: CDR1 SGHVS, CDR2 FNYEAQ. V lost 5 bases and J 11 bases, leaving 12 bases between the germline ends. For the CDR3, the DNA is TGTGCCAGCAGCCTGGAGGACGAGAAACTGTTTTTT. Translated, it gives CASSLEDEKLFF.

This clonotype has just a few counts. The chain carries TRBV30 and TRBJ2-7; no reliable D call. Germline CDR1 GTSNPN, CDR2 SVGIG (reference sequence). V was pared by 2 bases and J by 6 bases, with 11 bases between. This CDR3 has 12 residues. This CDR3 reads CAWSSTVGEQYF. The CDR3 DNA reads as TGTGCCTGGAGTTCCACGGTAGGCGAGCAGTACTTC.

This clonotype was seen at least ten times. The chain links TRBV12-3 or TRBV12-4 to TRBJ2-2; D is uncertain. The CDR3 extends over 13 amino acids. V was pared by 5 bases and J by 6 bases, with 10 bases between. The CDR3 nucleotides are TGTGCCAGCAGTCCCCAAACGGCCGGGGAGCTGTTTTTT. The encoded protein is CASSPQTAGELFF.

The chain combines TRBV3-1 with TRBJ1-6; the match to TRBD1 covers 9 bases. J was trimmed by 9 bases and V by 5 bases; bases with no gene match: 5. The germline V gene has CDR1 LGHDT and CDR2 YNNKEL (reference sequence). CDR3 length equals 14 residues. CDR3 nucleotides: TGTGCCAGCAGCTTTGGACAGGGGATTTCACCCCTCCACTTT. Translated, it gives CASSFGQGISPLHF.

The chain recombines TRBV11-3 with TRBJ2-7; D is undetermined. CDR1 and CDR2 (germline): SGHNT, YENEEA. This CDR3 has 15 amino acids. V lost 4 bases and J 1 base, leaving 14 bases between the germline ends. DNA for the CDR3: TGTGCCAGCAGCTCAAATTCCGGAAGTTCCTACGAGCAGTACTTC. Translation: CASSSNSGSSYEQYF.

In its sample, this clonotype was seen once. V is TRBV6-5 and J is TRBJ2-1, with D hard to call. The CDR3 runs to 13 residues. The germline V gene has CDR1 MNHEY and CDR2 SVGAGI. Trimming removed 2 bases from V and 4 bases from J, with 6 bases in between. CDR3 coding DNA: TGTGCCAGCAGTTACCAATCTTACAATGAGCAGTTCTTC. It codes for CASSYQSYNEQFF.

This clonotype was found many times. The chain is built from TRBV20-1 and TRBJ1-5; D remains unclear. CDR1 and CDR2 from the germline V gene are DFQATT and SNEGSKA (reference sequence). V dropped 3 bases and J dropped 0 bases, with 0 bases sitting between them. There are 11 residues in the CDR3. CDR3 sequence reads: CSASSNQPQHF. DNA for the CDR3: TGCAGTGCTAGTAGCAATCAGCCCCAGCATTTT.

The chain employs TRBV5-1 and TRBJ2-3; 15 bases fit TRBD2. In germline, CDR1 is SGHRS, CDR2 YFSETQ. After removal of 4 bases from V and 2 bases from J, the junction contained 5 bases not matched to a gene. The CDR3 is made up of 17 amino acids. The CDR3: CASSLGTSGGNTDTQYF. DNA of the CDR3: TGCGCCAGCAGCCTGGGGACTAGCGGGGGGAACACAGATACGCAGTATTTT.

The V call is TRBV6-2 or TRBV6-3, the J call TRBJ2-1, with TRBD2 matching 8 bases. The V gene's germline CDR1 is MNHEY and CDR2 SVGEGT. J lost 9 bases, V lost 5 bases, and 6 bases had no gene match. CDR3 size: 13 residues. The CDR3 DNA sequence: TGTGCCAGCAGTGACGGTAGCGGGATTGAGCAGTTCTTC. Amino acids: CASSDGSGIEQFF.

This clonotype has just a few counts. This chain links TRBV28 with TRBJ2-6; D uncertain. The CDR3 is 12 amino acids. Trimming pared 3 bases from V and 11 bases from J, leaving 8 bases between. The V gene's germline CDR1 is MDHEN and CDR2 SYDVKM. The CDR3 loop reads CASSFLSDVLTF. CDR3 bases: TGTGCCAGCAGTTTCCTCTCAGACGTCCTGACTTTC.

The rearrangement joins TRBV7-4 to TRBJ1-1; D gene unclear. The CDR3 totals 17 residues. Deletions cut 1 base from V and 0 bases from J, with 15 bases between. CDR1 and CDR2 from the germline V gene are SGHVT and SQSDAQ. The CDR3 sequence is CASSLEAVVGMNTEAFF. CDR3 nucleotide sequence: TGTGCCAGCAGCTTAGAGGCTGTAGTGGGGATGAACACTGAAGCTTTCTTT.

The chain is built from TRBV28 and TRBJ1-1; no clear D. There are 12 residues in the CDR3. The germline gives CDR1 MDHEN, CDR2 SYDVKM. Trimming removed 8 bases at V and 0 bases at J, with 7 bases between. The CDR3: CASGEVNTEAFF. CDR3 sequence (DNA): TGTGCCAGCGGCGAAGTGAACACTGAAGCTTTCTTT.

V gene TRBV6-2 or TRBV6-3 combines with J gene TRBJ2-3; D uncertain. Trimming cost V 6 bases and J 7 bases, with 14 bases left between them. Germline assignment: CDR1 MNHEY and CDR2 SVGEGT. The CDR3 loop spans 13 amino acids. CDR3 coding DNA: TGTGCCAGCAGCCCCTCTGTATTGAATACGCAGTATTTT. It encodes CASSPSVLNTQYF.

This clonotype was found a few times. The gene calls are TRBV29-1 and TRBJ2-7; a possible D gene is TRBD2 (6 bases). Germline V gene lookup returns CDR1 SQVTM and CDR2 ANQGSEA. V was shortened by 6 bases and J by 3 bases, with 12 bases between the two germline ends. The CDR3 has 12 amino acids. CDR3 amino acids: CSVPPGGYEQYF. The CDR3 DNA sequence: TGCAGCGTCCCCCCCGGGGGCTACGAGCAGTACTTC.

This clonotype was picked up a small number of times. The gene calls are TRBV12-3 or TRBV12-4 and TRBJ2-7; possibly TRBD2 for D (5 bases). The germline V and J ends were trimmed by 4 bases and 4 bases, with 11 bases remaining between them. This CDR3 is built from 13 residues. In nucleotides, the CDR3 is TGTGCCAGCAGTTCCAGACGGGAATACGAGCAGTACTTC. Translated, it gives CASSSRREYEQYF.

There are a few counts of this clonotype. The chain has TRBV24-1 and TRBJ2-5; D possibly corresponds to TRBD2 (5 bases). V gave up 6 bases and J gave up 2 bases, with 9 bases separating them. This CDR3 spans 13 amino acids. Looked up from germline, CDR1 is KGHDR and CDR2 is SFDVKD. CDR3 residues: CATSNRLQETQYF. The CDR3, as DNA: TGTGCCACCAGTAACAGACTACAAGAGACCCAGTACTTC.

This clonotype has a handful of counts. V usage is TRBV5-1 and J usage is TRBJ2-3, with 9 bases matching TRBD1. The trim removed 0 bases at V and 4 bases at J, leaving 6 bases unmatched. The CDR3 extends over 16 amino acids. The germline gives CDR1 SGHRS, CDR2 YFSETQ. Here the CDR3 reads CASSLVRTGEADTQYF. CDR3 nucleotide sequence: TGCGCCAGCAGCTTGGTTCGGACAGGGGAAGCAGATACGCAGTATTTT.

The sample holds one count of this clonotype. V and J are TRBV5-1 and TRBJ2-7, with 7 bases identical to TRBD1. The CDR3 loop spans 16 amino acids. The trim removed 4 bases at V and 6 bases at J, leaving 16 bases unmatched. Germline V gene data show CDR1 as SGHRS and CDR2 as YFSETQ. The CDR3 nucleotides are TGCGCCAGCAGCGCACGGATCCGACAGGGAAAAGGCGAGCAGTACTTC. It encodes CASSARIRQGKGEQYF. The full variable domain, in which reference TRBV5-1 and TRBJ2-7 provide the parts outside the CDR3, is KAGVTQTPRYLIKTRGQQVTLSCSPISGHRSVSWYQQTPGQGLQFLFEYFSETQRNKGNFPGRFSGRQFSNSRSEMNVSTLELGDSALYLCASSARIRQGKGEQYFGPGTRLTVT.

The genes are TRBV20-1 and TRBJ1-1; possibly TRBD1 for D (6 bases). Germline CDR1 DFQATT, CDR2 SNEGSKA (reference sequence). The CDR3 runs to 15 residues. The germline V and J ends were trimmed by 2 bases and 5 bases, with 18 bases remaining between them. CDR3 DNA: TGCAGTGCTAGATCCTCCAGGGGTGTACGGACTGAAGCTTTCTTT. It is translated as CSARSSRGVRTEAFF.

The chain carries TRBV7-2 and TRBJ1-1; tentative D call: TRBD1 (6 bases). Germline V CDR1 and CDR2: SGHTA, FQGNSA. The CDR3 has 13 residues. Between the trimmed V and J ends, which lost 5 bases and 10 bases, there was a span of 17 bases. The CDR3, as DNA: TGTGCCAGCAGCGCGCGACAGGCAGGGGTAGCTTTCTTT. Its translation is CASSARQAGVAFF.